These 17 T cell receptor beta chains originate from one sample sequenced in a study of blood T cell repertoires in COVID-19. The data were produced by immunoSEQ multiplex PCR, yet TCRdb's version contains in-frame clones alone and is incomplete. Among around 180,000 clones listed, 70% to 90% were seen once. Sequencing was done on a sample of peripheral blood. The receptors were sampled from a man between 60 and 75 years old with acute or convalescent COVID-19.

CDR3 region: CASSEGVYEQYF. In nucleotides, the CDR3 is TGTGCCAGCAGTGAAGGCGTCTACGAGCAGTACTTC. The gene calls are TRBV2 and TRBJ2-7; no clear D gene. V dropped 1 base and J dropped 3 bases, with 4 bases sitting between them. CDR1 is SNHLY, CDR2 FYNNEI, per germline. The length of the CDR3 is 12 residues.

This clone has just a few counts. The chain uses TRBV4-3 and TRBJ2-5, with TRBD2 matching over 7 bases. The V gene's germline CDR1 is LGHNA and CDR2 YSLEER. The V gene end was trimmed by 1 base and the J gene end by 5 bases; junction bases not matched to a gene: 7. The CDR3 is 15 amino acids. The CDR3 DNA is TGCGCCAGCAGCCAAGGTGGCGGGAGATCTGAGACCCAGTACTTC. Its translation: CASSQGGGRSETQYF.

This chain joins TRBV12-3 or TRBV12-4 and TRBJ2-3; no clear D gene. The length of the CDR3 is 13 residues. Between the trimmed V and J ends, which lost 7 bases and 2 bases, there was a span of 10 bases. The CDR3: CASTLPNTDTQYF. The CDR3 DNA reads TGTGCCAGCACCCTACCAAACACAGATACGCAGTATTTT.

The chain is built from TRBV29-1 and TRBJ2-7, with 7 bases identical to TRBD2. The V gene end was trimmed by 6 bases and the J gene end by 5 bases; junction bases not matched to a gene: 7. Germline CDR1 reads SQVTM; CDR2 reads ANQGSEA. There are 12 residues in the CDR3. DNA for the CDR3: TGCAGCGTCTACGGGAGGAGCCACGAGCAGTACTTC. It yields the protein CSVYGRSHEQYF.

This clone was found once. The rearrangement links TRBV7-2 to TRBJ2-3; D gene unclear. The germline V gene has CDR1 SGHTA and CDR2 FQGNSA. The length of the CDR3 is 13 residues. V lost 4 bases to trimming and J lost 0 bases, with 5 bases between them. As DNA, the CDR3 is TGTGCCAGCAGCTACTATAGCACAGATACGCAGTATTTT. It encodes CASSYYSTDTQYF. The variable domain in full, completed from reference TRBV7-2 and TRBJ2-3, reads GAGVSQSPSNKVTEKGKDVELRCDPISGHTALYWYRQSLGQGLEFLIYFQGNSAPDKSGLPSDRFSAERTGGSVSTLTIQRTQQEDSAVYLCASSYYSTDTQYFGPGTRLTVL.

The V gene is TRBV29-1, the J gene TRBJ2-2, with 7 bases matching TRBD2. Losses at the gene ends were 7 bases for V and 3 bases for J; bases not matched to a gene: 11. The germline V gene encodes CDR1 SQVTM and CDR2 ANQGSEA. The CDR3 is 15 amino acids. This CDR3 reads CSGTGGRGDTGELFF. The DNA of the CDR3 is TGCAGCGGTACAGGAGGTCGGGGGGACACCGGGGAGCTGTTTTTT.

This clone was counted only a few times. The chain has TRBV18 and TRBJ2-1, with D perhaps matching TRBD2 (7 bases). V lost 1 base to trimming and J lost 6 bases, with 16 bases between them. Germline CDR1 and CDR2: KGHSH and LQKENI. The CDR3 extends over 16 amino acids. The CDR3 region is CASSPRGKRDINEQFF. DNA for the CDR3: TGTGCCAGCTCACCACGGGGGAAGCGGGACATCAATGAGCAGTTCTTC.

The chain is built from TRBV5-1 and TRBJ2-1, with 7 positions matching TRBD2. The CDR3 is 14 amino acids. Germline trimming cut 0 bases from V and 4 bases from J; bases unmatched to any gene: 1. Germline values: CDR1 SGHRS, CDR2 YFSETQ. This CDR3 is CASSLDGGYNEQFF. The DNA for the CDR3 is TGCGCCAGCAGCTTGGACGGGGGGTACAATGAGCAGTTCTTC. The variable domain in full, with the rest retrieved from reference TRBV5-1 and TRBJ2-1, is KAGVTQTPRYLIKTRGQQVTLSCSPISGHRSVSWYQQTPGQGLQFLFEYFSETQRNKGNFPGRFSGRQFSNSRSEMNVSTLELGDSALYLCASSLDGGYNEQFFGPGTRLTVL.

In regard to this clone: Within the sample, other DNA sequences also encode this same CDR3. The chain recombines TRBV5-1 with TRBJ2-7; D might be TRBD1 (6 bases). V lost 1 base to trimming and J lost 0 bases, with 11 bases between them. There are 15 residues in the CDR3. CDR1 SGHRS and CDR2 YFSETQ come from the germline V gene. For the CDR3, the DNA is TGCGCCAGCAGCTTGCGGGACACAAGCTCCTACGAGCAGTACTTC. It translates to CASSLRDTSSYEQYF.

V is TRBV12-3 or TRBV12-4 and J is TRBJ2-5; D unclear. This CDR3 region has 13 residues. Trimming left V 6 bases short and J 7 bases short, with 15 bases between. The CDR3 protein is CASSRSITGTQYF. CDR3 DNA: TGTGCCAGCAGCCGATCCATAACCGGGACCCAGTACTTC.

The CDR3 nucleotides are TGTGCCAGCAGTTTCCCCCGGGACAGGCCGTCCTACGAGCAGTACTTC. It codes for CASSFPRDRPSYEQYF. The chain employs TRBV6-2 or TRBV6-3 and TRBJ2-7; 8 bases map to TRBD1. The CDR3 sequence is 16 residues long. Germline V gives CDR1 MNHEY, CDR2 SVGEGT. Trimming at V came to 4 bases and at J to 1 base, leaving 9 bases not matched to a gene.

Only one count was recorded for this clone. Additional DNA sequences in this sample encode the identical CDR3. The V gene is TRBV18, the J gene TRBJ2-1; 9 positions match TRBD1. This CDR3 is built from 14 residues. The germline CDR1 and CDR2 sequences are KGHSH and LQKENI. The J segment lost 7 bases and the V segment lost 4 bases, leaving 5 bases of the junction unmatched. Here the CDR3 DNA reads TGTGCCAGCTCACGGGGACAGGGTGGAAATGAGCAGTTCTTC. Translating it yields CASSRGQGGNEQFF.

V is TRBV28 and J is TRBJ1-2; 7 bases line up with TRBD1. The CDR3 contains 13 residues. Germline CDR1 reads MDHEN; CDR2 reads SYDVKM. Germline trimming cut 5 bases from V and 4 bases from J; bases unmatched to any gene: 4. The CDR3 loop reads CASSTGVVYGYTF. CDR3 bases: TGTGCCAGCAGTACAGGGGTGGTCTATGGCTACACCTTC.

The chain links TRBV7-2 to TRBJ1-5; TRBD1 is a possible D gene (5 bases). CDR3 length equals 15 residues. V was clipped by 6 bases and J by 4 bases, with 16 bases between them. Germline V gives CDR1 SGHTA, CDR2 FQGNSA. The CDR3 DNA sequence: TGTGCCAGCAGTACAGGAATAGGCGCTAATCAGCCCCAGCATTTT. This gives the protein CASSTGIGANQPQHF.

This chain uses TRBV28 with TRBJ1-6; 11 bases line up with TRBD1. Unmatched junction bases numbered 2, after V lost 4 bases and J lost 9 bases. Germline V CDR1 and CDR2: MDHEN, SYDVKM. The CDR3 is 14 residues long. CDR3 nucleotide sequence: TGTGCCAGCAGTTCCGGACAGGGGGCTTCACCCCTCCACTTT. Amino acids: CASSSGQGASPLHF.

The chain uses TRBV19 and TRBJ2-2; TRBD2 agrees at 9 bases. The CDR3 is 16 residues long. With 11 bases clipped from V and 8 bases from J, the junction kept 18 bases outside the gene matches. Germline-derived CDR1 and CDR2 are LNHDA and SQIVND (reference sequence). The CDR3 protein is CAVQRASGIGGGELFF. CDR3 in DNA: TGTGCCGTCCAGCGAGCTAGCGGGATAGGTGGAGGGGAGCTGTTTTTT. The whole variable domain, filled in from reference TRBV19 and TRBJ2-2, reads DGGITQSPKYLFRKEGQNVTLSCEQNLNHDAMYWYRQDPGQGLRLIYYSQIVNDFQKGDIAEGYSVSREKKESFPLTVTSAQKNPTAFYLCAVQRASGIGGGELFFGEGSRLTVL.

The rearrangement joins TRBV6-5 to TRBJ2-7; the match to TRBD1 covers 7 bases. This CDR3 spans 14 amino acids. Germline values: CDR1 MNHEY, CDR2 SVGAGI. Unmatched junction bases numbered 2, after V lost 0 bases and J lost 3 bases. CDR3 amino acids: CASSYSGTDYEQYF. The CDR3 DNA is TGTGCCAGCAGTTACTCTGGGACAGACTACGAGCAGTACTTC.